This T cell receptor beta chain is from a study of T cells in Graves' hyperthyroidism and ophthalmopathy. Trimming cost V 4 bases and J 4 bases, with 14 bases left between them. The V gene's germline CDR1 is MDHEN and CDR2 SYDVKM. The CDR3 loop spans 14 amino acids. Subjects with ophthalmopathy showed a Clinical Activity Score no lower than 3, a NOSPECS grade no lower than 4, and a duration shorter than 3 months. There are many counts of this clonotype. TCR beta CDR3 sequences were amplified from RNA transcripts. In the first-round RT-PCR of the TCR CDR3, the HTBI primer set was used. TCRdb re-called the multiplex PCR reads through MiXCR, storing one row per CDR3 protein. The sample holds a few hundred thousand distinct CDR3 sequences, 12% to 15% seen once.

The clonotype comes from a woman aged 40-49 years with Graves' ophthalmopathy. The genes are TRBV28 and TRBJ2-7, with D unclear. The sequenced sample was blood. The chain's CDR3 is CASSYPGGGYEQYF. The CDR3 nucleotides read TGTGCCAGCAGTTACCCAGGCGGCGGATACGAGCAGTACTTC.